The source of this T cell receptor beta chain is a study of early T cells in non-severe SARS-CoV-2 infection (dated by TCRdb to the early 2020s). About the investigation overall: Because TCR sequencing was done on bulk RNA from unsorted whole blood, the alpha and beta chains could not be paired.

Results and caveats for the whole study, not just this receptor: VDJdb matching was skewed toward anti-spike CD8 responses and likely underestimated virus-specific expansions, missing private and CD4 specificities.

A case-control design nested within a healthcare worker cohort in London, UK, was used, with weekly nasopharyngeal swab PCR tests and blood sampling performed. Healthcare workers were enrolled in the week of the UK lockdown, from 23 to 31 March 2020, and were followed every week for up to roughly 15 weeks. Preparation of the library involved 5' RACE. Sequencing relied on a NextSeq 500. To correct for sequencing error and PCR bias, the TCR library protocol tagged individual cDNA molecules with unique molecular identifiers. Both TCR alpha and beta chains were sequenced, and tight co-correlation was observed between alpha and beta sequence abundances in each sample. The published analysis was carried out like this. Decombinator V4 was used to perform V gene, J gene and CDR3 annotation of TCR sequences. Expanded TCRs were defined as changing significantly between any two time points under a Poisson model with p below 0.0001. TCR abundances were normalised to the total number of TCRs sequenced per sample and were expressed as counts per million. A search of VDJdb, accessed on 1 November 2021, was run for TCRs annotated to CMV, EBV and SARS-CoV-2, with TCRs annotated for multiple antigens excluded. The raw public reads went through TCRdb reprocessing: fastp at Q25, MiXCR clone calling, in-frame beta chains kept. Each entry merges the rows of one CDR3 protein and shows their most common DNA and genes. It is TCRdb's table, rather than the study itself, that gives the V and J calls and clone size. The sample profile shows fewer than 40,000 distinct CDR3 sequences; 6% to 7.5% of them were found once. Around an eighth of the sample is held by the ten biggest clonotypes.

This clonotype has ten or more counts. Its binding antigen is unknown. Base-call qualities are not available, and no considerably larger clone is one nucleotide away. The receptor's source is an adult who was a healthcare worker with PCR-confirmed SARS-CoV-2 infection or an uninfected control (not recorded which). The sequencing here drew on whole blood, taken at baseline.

The bases are TGTGCCAGCAACTCCGACAGAATGAACACTGAAGCTTTCTTT. Its translation is CASNSDRMNTEAFF. The chain is made from TRBV6-2 or TRBV6-3 and TRBJ1-1, with a tentative D gene TRBD1 over 5 matching bases. CDR1 and CDR2 are drawn from the germline V gene: MNHEY, SVGEGT. The CDR3, cysteine through phenylalanine, is 14 amino acids long. Of the read, only the CDR3 DNA is kept; its 42 bases are in frame from base 1. V and J lose 7 bases and 0 bases, and a span of 12 bases separates them.